This T cell receptor (beta chain) is from a study of preoperative IRX-2 immunotherapy in early breast cancer. CDR1 is MNHGY and CDR2 is SAAAGT in the germline V gene. V was shortened by 5 bases and J by 2 bases, with 16 bases between the two germline ends. The CDR3 totals 16 residues. Repertoires were generated with immunoSEQ multiplex PCR, while TCRdb's copy carries only in-frame clones and drops some. This table has approximately 26,000 clones, around 80% appearing once. Regarding treatment: preoperative locoregional IRX-2 cytokine immunotherapy. Samples came from a phase Ib trial of preoperative locoregional IRX-2 cytokine immunotherapy. This clone has a single count.

The clonotype originates from a human donor with breast cancer. This sample comprised lymph node tissue, obtained after IRX-2 immunotherapy. The J gene is TRBJ1-5, the V gene TRBV6-8; TRBD1 might be the D (5 bases). The CDR3: CASSPAFGGGNQPQHF. CDR3 in DNA: TGTGCCAGCAGTCCCGCGTTTGGGGGTGGCAATCAGCCCCAGCATTTT.